This entry lists 14 T cell receptor beta chains sequenced from one sample in a study of OX40 agonist ivuxolimab in advanced cancers. Sequencing used immunoSEQ multiplex PCR; TCRdb keeps in-frame clones, though not all of them. The sample contains 50,000 to 75,000 clones, around nine tenths of which appear only once. The sample consisted of CD4+ or CD8+ T cells sorted from blood, taken in a trial of the OX40 agonist ivuxolimab. Every receptor here comes from an adult with an advanced solid tumor such as melanoma, head and neck, liver or kidney cancer.

This rearrangement joins TRBV2 to TRBJ1-2; D gene uncertain. Per the germline V gene, CDR1 is SNHLY and CDR2 is FYNNEI. The CDR3 length is 12 residues. V dropped 0 bases and J dropped 4 bases, with 3 bases sitting between them. The DNA of the CDR3 is TGTGCCAGCAGTGAAGCGGGCTATGGCTACACCTTC. Amino acids: CASSEAGYGYTF. The full variable domain, with the rest looked up from reference TRBV2 and TRBJ1-2, is EPEVTQTPSHQVTQMGQEVILRCVPISNHLYFYWYRQILGQKVEFLVSFYNNEISEKSEIFDDQFSVERPDGSNFTLKIRSTKLEDSAMYFCASSEAGYGYTFGSGTRLTVV.

The rearrangement links TRBV28 to TRBJ1-4; maybe TRBD1 (6 bases). Germline CDR1 is MDHEN and CDR2 is SYDVKM. The CDR3 has 13 amino acids. Between the trimmed V and J ends, which lost 6 bases and 5 bases, there was a span of 10 bases. The CDR3 here is CASRDSLNEKLFF. As DNA, the CDR3 is TGTGCCAGCAGGGACAGTCTAAATGAAAAACTGTTTTTT.

This sequence joins TRBV5-8 and TRBJ2-7; no definite D call. V lost 0 bases and J lost 0, with 13 bases in between. From germline, CDR1 is SGHTS and CDR2 YDEGEE. The CDR3 contains 16 residues. This CDR3 reads CASSLVPQLDSYEQYF. CDR3 DNA sequence: TGTGCCAGCAGCTTGGTTCCGCAACTGGACTCCTACGAGCAGTACTTC.

This clone was seen just once. V is TRBV27 and J is TRBJ2-7, with 13 positions matching TRBD2. The V segment lost 1 base and the J segment 6 bases; nucleotides outside the gene matches: 9. The CDR3 has 17 amino acids. Germline loops: CDR1 MNHEY, CDR2 SMNVEV (reference sequence). The CDR3 protein is CASSLLAGTSGISEQYF. DNA of the CDR3: TGTGCCAGCAGTTTATTGGCGGGGACTAGCGGGATCTCCGAGCAGTACTTC.

The CDR3 is CASSPGQDTREQYF. CDR3 DNA sequence: TGTGCCAGCAGTCCGGGACAGGATACGAGGGAGCAGTACTTC. The J gene is TRBJ2-7, the V gene TRBV27; 8 bases line up with TRBD1. CDR3 length: 14 amino acids. Germline assignment: CDR1 MNHEY and CDR2 SMNVEV (reference sequence). J was trimmed by 7 bases and V by 5 bases; bases with no gene match: 10.

The chain joins TRBV7-9 to TRBJ2-1; D ambiguous. Trimming removed 5 bases at V and 7 bases at J, with 15 bases between. Germline V lookup: CDR1 SEHNR, CDR2 FQNEAQ (reference sequence). The CDR3 spans 14 residues. DNA for the CDR3: TGTGCCAGCAGCGCTAGACTCGCCTGGAATGAGCAGTTCTTC. Residues: CASSARLAWNEQFF.

This clone showed up just a few times. CDR3 DNA sequence: TGTGCCAGTAGTAGCCGACTAGCGGGAGGGGCTAGCACAGATACGCAGTATTTT. This encodes CASSSRLAGGASTDTQYF. V gene TRBV19 combines with J gene TRBJ2-3, with 14 bases that match TRBD2. CDR1 is LNHDA, CDR2 SQIVND, per germline (reference sequence). The CDR3 spans 18 residues. With V trimmed by 4 bases and J by 0 bases, 6 bases remained unmatched.

V and J are TRBV11-2 and TRBJ2-7; D remains ambiguous. This CDR3 has 12 amino acids. The germline gives CDR1 SGHAT, CDR2 FQNNGV. V lost 5 bases, J lost 4 bases, and 9 bases lay in between. CDR3 sequence: CASSPSPYEQYF. The CDR3 DNA reads as TGTGCCAGCAGCCCCTCCCCATACGAGCAGTACTTC.

V usage is TRBV9 and J usage is TRBJ2-3; D unclear. The germline V gene encodes CDR1 SGDLS and CDR2 YYNGEE. V was pared by 3 bases and J by 4 bases, with 15 bases between. The CDR3 consists of 15 residues. The CDR3 protein is CASSATLGGADTQYF. CDR3 sequence (DNA): TGTGCCAGCAGCGCGACACTGGGTGGGGCAGATACGCAGTATTTT.

The chain joins TRBV10-2 to TRBJ2-7; D gene uncertain. V lost 6 bases, J lost 0 bases, and 9 bases lay in between. The germline V gene has CDR1 WSHSY and CDR2 SAAADI. This CDR3 is 13 amino acids long. CDR3 DNA sequence: TGCGCCAGCAGAGTCGGATCCTCCTACGAGCAGTACTTC. Its translation is CASRVGSSYEQYF.

This chain connects TRBV14 to TRBJ1-3; 8 bases fit TRBD1. The CDR3 runs to 14 residues. V was pared by 8 bases and J by 5 bases, with 8 bases of the junction left unmatched. Germline values: CDR1 SGHDN, CDR2 FVKESK. This chain's CDR3 is CASQETGDRNTIYF. CDR3 sequence (DNA): TGTGCCAGCCAAGAGACAGGGGACCGAAACACCATATATTTT.

The CDR3 DNA sequence: TGTGCCTGGAGTCTGAGGACAGCACTCAATTCCCTCCACTTT. Translating gives CAWSLRTALNSLHF. V and J are TRBV30 and TRBJ1-6; TRBD1 might be the D (6 bases). CDR1 is GTSNPN, CDR2 SVGIG, per germline (reference sequence). This CDR3 is 14 amino acids long. V gave up 2 bases and J gave up 14 bases, with 19 bases separating them.

This clone was seen a few times. This sequence joins TRBV6-1 and TRBJ2-3, with 10 positions matching TRBD2. The CDR3 loop spans 18 amino acids. Looked up from germline, CDR1 is MNHNS and CDR2 is SASEGT. V lost 2 bases, J lost 1 base, and 9 bases stayed unmatched. This CDR3 is CASSEPHRGTSGTDTQYF. Here the CDR3 DNA reads TGTGCCAGCAGTGAACCTCATCGGGGGACTAGCGGCACAGATACGCAGTATTTT.

This clone was seen a single time. The chain employs TRBV5-1 and TRBJ2-2; D unclear. Trimming pared 0 bases from V and 4 bases from J, leaving 4 bases between. The V gene's germline CDR1 is SGHRS and CDR2 YFSETQ. The CDR3 has 13 amino acids. CDR3 coding DNA: TGCGCCAGCAGCTTGGACTCCACCGGGGAGCTGTTTTTT. Amino acids: CASSLDSTGELFF.